Below are 27 T cell receptor beta chains sequenced from a single sample in a study of long-term antiretroviral therapy in people with HIV. Researchers ran immunoSEQ v3.0 at survey level. TCRdb's table, derived via immunoSEQ multiplex PCR, lists solely in-frame clones and lacks some. In the table there are 7,200 or so clones, around 70% of which are singletons. Sample: unsorted PBMCs, taken 0.1 years before starting antiretroviral therapy. These receptors were collected from a man younger than 35 with HIV.

The genes are TRBV10-2 and TRBJ2-1; possible D gene TRBD1, 5 bases. This CDR3 has 12 residues. CDR1 and CDR2 from the germline V gene are WSHSY and SAAADI. The V end was cut by 6 bases, the J end by 8 bases, with 11 bases between. The CDR3 here is CASRDSFDEQFF. The CDR3 region has the DNA TGCGCCAGCAGAGACAGTTTCGATGAGCAGTTCTTC.

The CDR3 loop is CASSPSPDLYSYNEQFF. Here the CDR3 DNA reads TGTGCCAGCAGCCCTAGTCCAGACCTTTACTCCTACAATGAGCAGTTCTTC. The chain joins TRBV7-2 to TRBJ2-1; D is undetermined. From germline, CDR1 is SGHTA and CDR2 FQGNSA. The CDR3 has 17 amino acids. V lost 5 bases to trimming and J lost 0 bases, with 17 bases between them.

The J gene is TRBJ1-1, the V gene TRBV6-1; D remains ambiguous. The CDR3 spans 13 residues. Looked up from germline, CDR1 is MNHNS and CDR2 is SASEGT. Trimming removed 3 bases from V and 4 bases from J, with 9 bases in between. Written as DNA, the CDR3 is TGTGCCAGCAGTGAGTTGGTCCCCACTGAAGCTTTCTTT. As protein: CASSELVPTEAFF.

This CDR3 reads CASSSNRGSDYGYTF. The CDR3 region has the DNA TGTGCCAGCAGTTCTAACAGGGGGTCGGACTATGGCTACACCTTC. V gene TRBV28 combines with J gene TRBJ1-2, with TRBD1 identical over 8 bases. Germline assignment: CDR1 MDHEN and CDR2 SYDVKM. The CDR3 loop spans 15 amino acids. Trimming at V came to 4 bases and at J to 3 bases, leaving 7 bases not matched to a gene.

V gene TRBV9 combines with J gene TRBJ1-3, with 9 bases identical to TRBD1. The CDR3 loop spans 18 amino acids. Germline loops: CDR1 SGDLS, CDR2 YYNGEE. V shed 3 bases and J 1 base; nucleotides not matched to a gene: 11. The CDR3 coding sequence is TGTGCCAGCAGCGCCACAGGGGGCCTGAGCGGATCTGGAAACACCATATATTTT. The encoded protein is CASSATGGLSGSGNTIYF.

The CDR3 DNA reads as TGCGCCAGCAGCCTGGGATGGGGGGACAATGAGCAGTTCTTC. It specifies CASSLGWGDNEQFF. V is TRBV5-1 and J is TRBJ2-1; possible D gene TRBD2, 6 bases. Trimming left V 4 bases short and J 5 bases short, with 13 bases between. Germline CDR1 and CDR2: SGHRS and YFSETQ. The CDR3 is 14 residues long. The full variable domain, rest sourced from reference TRBV5-1 and TRBJ2-1, is KAGVTQTPRYLIKTRGQQVTLSCSPISGHRSVSWYQQTPGQGLQFLFEYFSETQRNKGNFPGRFSGRQFSNSRSEMNVSTLELGDSALYLCASSLGWGDNEQFFGPGTRLTVL.

The V and J genes are TRBV7-9 and TRBJ2-7; D unclear. Germline CDR1 is SEHNR and CDR2 is FQNEAQ (reference sequence). The CDR3 is 12 residues long. V lost 5 bases, J lost 5 bases, and 10 bases lay in between. CDR3 loop: CASSRVYDEQYF. Written as DNA, the CDR3 is TGTGCCAGCAGCCGAGTCTATGACGAGCAGTACTTC.

This clone was observed a few times. The chain links TRBV7-8 to TRBJ2-7; D might be TRBD2 (6 bases). This CDR3 comprises 13 residues. The ends were cut back, 2 bases at V and 6 bases at J, with 11 bases in the middle. CDR1 is SGHVS and CDR2 is FQNEAQ in the germline V gene. This CDR3 reads CASSLSDGGEQYV. The CDR3 DNA is TGTGCCAGCAGCTTATCGGACGGGGGCGAGCAGTACGTC.

The chain links TRBV11-2 to TRBJ2-1; D is unresolved. This CDR3 comprises 13 residues. V shed 6 bases and J shed 5 bases, with 11 bases lying between them. Germline CDR1 and CDR2: SGHAT and FQNNGV. The CDR3 DNA reads TGTGCCAGCAGACCAGACGGAGACAATGAGCAGTTCTTC. Protein: CASRPDGDNEQFF.

The chain employs TRBV5-4 and TRBJ2-2; D ambiguous. Per germline, CDR1 SGHNT and CDR2 YYREEE (reference sequence). This CDR3 comprises 15 residues. Trimming left V 1 base short and J 3 bases short, with 10 bases between. CDR3: CASSLSTLDTGELFF. The CDR3 DNA follows: TGTGCCAGCAGCTTGTCCACCTTGGACACCGGGGAGCTGTTTTTT.

This chain connects TRBV6-5 to TRBJ2-5; 8 nucleotides agree with TRBD2. This CDR3 contains 13 residues. V trimming: 6 bases; J trimming: 1 base; junction bases outside the gene matches: 1. Germline assignment: CDR1 MNHEY and CDR2 SVGAGI. CDR3 residues: CASRLAGQETQYF. In DNA form, the CDR3 reads TGTGCCAGCAGGCTAGCGGGCCAAGAGACCCAGTACTTC.

The J gene is TRBJ2-3, the V gene TRBV19; 10 bases map to TRBD2. This CDR3 is 14 amino acids long. J was trimmed by 4 bases and V by 5 bases; bases with no gene match: 3. Germline CDR1 is LNHDA and CDR2 is SQIVND (reference sequence). CDR3 in amino acids: CASSSSGGADTQYF. The CDR3 coding sequence is TGTGCCAGTAGTTCCAGCGGGGGGGCAGATACGCAGTATTTT.

The rearrangement links TRBV11-3 to TRBJ2-5, with a weak D call TRBD2 (6 bases). Deletions cut 5 bases from V and 4 bases from J, with 17 bases between. The CDR3 is 15 amino acids. Germline V gene sequence: CDR1 SGHNT, CDR2 YENEEA. In DNA form, the CDR3 reads TGTGCCAGCAGCCCGTCCGGGGGTGGGCGAGAGACCCAGTACTTC. Translation: CASSPSGGGRETQYF.

This sequence joins TRBV5-1 and TRBJ1-1, with D hard to call. CDR1 is SGHRS and CDR2 is YFSETQ in the germline V gene. With 1 base removed from V and 0 bases from J, the gap between germline ends came to 7 bases. CDR3 length: 14 amino acids. CDR3 nucleotides: TGCGCCAGCAGCTTGATTGGGGTGAACACTGAAGCTTTCTTT. Protein sequence: CASSLIGVNTEAFF.

The genes are TRBV6-4 and TRBJ2-1; 12 bases are shared with TRBD2. The V and J ends lost 4 bases and 6 bases, in that order; junction bases with no gene match: 1. Looked up from germline, CDR1 is MRHNA and CDR2 is SNTAGT. This CDR3 has 14 amino acids. The CDR3 reads CASSASGGANEQFF. The DNA for the CDR3 is TGTGCCAGCAGTGCTAGCGGGGGGGCCAATGAGCAGTTCTTC.

The V and J genes are TRBV7-2 and TRBJ1-4; TRBD1 agrees at 10 bases. CDR3 length: 17 residues. With V trimmed by 5 bases and J by 5 bases, 11 bases remained unmatched. CDR1 is SGHTA and CDR2 is FQGNSA in the germline V gene. For the CDR3, the DNA is TGTGCCAGCAGCGCCCACGACGGGACAGGGGTAAATGAAAAACTGTTTTTT. Amino acid sequence: CASSAHDGTGVNEKLFF. The whole variable domain, remainder taken from reference TRBV7-2 and TRBJ1-4, is GAGVSQSPSNKVTEKGKDVELRCDPISGHTALYWYRQSLGQGLEFLIYFQGNSAPDKSGLPSDRFSAERTGGSVSTLTIQRTQQEDSAVYLCASSAHDGTGVNEKLFFGSGTQLSVL.

This clone was observed a few times. The sample holds other DNA sequences that translate to the same CDR3. This chain links TRBV7-6 with TRBJ1-1, with D maybe TRBD1 (5 bases). CDR1 SGHVS and CDR2 FNYEAQ come from the germline V gene. V was trimmed by 3 bases and J by 1 base, leaving 12 bases between them. CDR3 length: 15 residues. CDR3: CASSFQTGENTEAFF. The DNA of the CDR3 is TGTGCCAGCAGCTTTCAAACGGGGGAGAACACTGAAGCTTTCTTT. Full variable domain (remainder filled in from reference TRBV7-6 and TRBJ1-1): GAGVSQSPRYKVTKRGQDVALRCDPISGHVSLYWYRQALGQGPEFLTYFNYEAQQDKSGLPNDRFSAERPEGSISTLTIQRTEQRDSAMYRCASSFQTGENTEAFFGQGTRLTVV.

The chain uses TRBV13 and TRBJ1-5; 9 bases fit TRBD1. Germline V CDR1 and CDR2: PRHDT, FYEKMQ (reference sequence). V was clipped by 3 bases and J by 7 bases; unmatched bases: 4. CDR3 length: 14 residues. The CDR3 DNA reads TGTGCCAGCAGCTTGGGACAGGGACGACAGCCCCAGCATTTT. It yields the protein CASSLGQGRQPQHF.

The rearrangement uses TRBV30 and TRBJ1-5, with no clear D. Trimming took 3 bases from V and 4 from J, leaving 10 bases between them. The CDR3 spans 13 residues. CDR1 and CDR2 from the germline V gene are GTSNPN and SVGIG (reference sequence). CDR3 protein: CAWRGLSNQPQHF. In DNA form, the CDR3 reads TGTGCCTGGAGAGGGTTATCGAATCAGCCCCAGCATTTT.

As DNA, the CDR3 is TGTGCCAGCAGCAGAGGGGGGGCGAACAATTCACCCCTCCACTTT. Its translation: CASSRGGANNSPLHF. This chain links TRBV25-1 with TRBJ1-6; TRBD1 is a possible D gene (6 bases). The germline V and J ends were trimmed by 6 bases and 7 bases, with 16 bases remaining between them. Per germline, CDR1 MGHDK and CDR2 SYGVNS. This CDR3 contains 15 residues.

The chain recombines TRBV14 with TRBJ2-1; D is unresolved. The CDR3 has 14 residues. Germline V CDR1 and CDR2: SGHDN, FVKESK. The ends were cut back, 2 bases at V and 6 bases at J, with 11 bases in the middle. The CDR3 loop reads CASSQFQAINEQFF. The CDR3 bases are TGTGCCAGCAGCCAATTCCAGGCTATCAATGAGCAGTTCTTC.

This chain uses TRBV10-3 with TRBJ2-1; a weak D match, TRBD1 (6 bases). This CDR3 contains 14 residues. Trimming shortened V by 0 bases and J by 8 bases, and 11 bases separated the two germline ends. Germline V gives CDR1 ENHRY, CDR2 SYGVKD. Here the CDR3 DNA reads TGTGCCATCAGTGAGTCTCTGGGGGCGGATGAGCAGTTCTTC. This gives the protein CAISESLGADEQFF.

This clone has only a few counts. The chain recombines TRBV27 with TRBJ2-5, with D unresolved. Germline V CDR1 and CDR2: MNHEY, SMNVEV (reference sequence). CDR3 size: 13 residues. The germline V and J ends were trimmed by 8 bases and 4 bases, with 14 bases remaining between them. The DNA of the CDR3 is TGTGCCAGCCAGCCCCTAAACCGAGAGACCCAGTACTTC. Protein sequence: CASQPLNRETQYF.

The rearrangement uses TRBV6-1 and TRBJ2-1, with TRBD2 as a possible D gene (7 bases). CDR3 size: 15 residues. V was cut by 8 bases and J by 8 bases, with 22 bases left in between. Per germline, CDR1 MNHNS and CDR2 SASEGT. This chain's CDR3 is CASGTVGGGWDEQFF. The DNA for the CDR3 is TGTGCCAGCGGAACGGTAGGGGGGGGATGGGATGAGCAGTTCTTC.

This chain joins TRBV5-8 and TRBJ2-1, with 7 bases matching TRBD1. The CDR3 is made up of 14 amino acids. The trim removed 6 bases at V and 8 bases at J, leaving 11 bases unmatched. Per germline, CDR1 SGHTS and CDR2 YDEGEE. The CDR3 DNA sequence: TGTGCCAGCATTGGGACAGCCTCCTCGGATGAGCAGTTCTTC. Protein product: CASIGTASSDEQFF.

This clone was observed a few times. The chain couples TRBV7-6 to TRBJ1-2, with D possibly TRBD1 on 5 matching bases. Germline loops: CDR1 SGHVS, CDR2 FNYEAQ. Trimming shortened V by 2 bases and J by 7 bases, and 17 bases separated the two germline ends. This CDR3 is 15 amino acids long. CDR3 region: CASSLSQGGSSGYTF. DNA of the CDR3: TGTGCCAGCAGCTTAAGTCAGGGAGGTTCGTCTGGCTACACCTTC.

This chain links TRBV7-2 with TRBJ1-1; a possible D gene is TRBD1 (5 bases). V was clipped by 5 bases and J by 1 base, with 8 bases between them. The CDR3 runs to 13 residues. The V gene's germline CDR1 is SGHTA and CDR2 FQGNSA. The CDR3 DNA is TGTGCCAGCAGCCAAGGACAGAACACTGAAGCTTTCTTT. This gives the protein CASSQGQNTEAFF. Looking up the rest from reference TRBV7-2 and TRBJ1-1 gives the full variable domain: GAGVSQSPSNKVTEKGKDVELRCDPISGHTALYWYRQSLGQGLEFLIYFQGNSAPDKSGLPSDRFSAERTGGSVSTLTIQRTQQEDSAVYLCASSQGQNTEAFFGQGTRLTVV.